Sequencing of this T cell receptor (beta chain) was carried out in a study of T cells in Graves' hyperthyroidism and ophthalmopathy. Findings of the study overall: Separating ophthalmopathy from stable hyperthyroidism was achieved by a 13 V-J model.

The PBMCs were sourced from fresh peripheral blood (10 ml). The V gene end was trimmed by 1 base and the J gene end by 4 bases; junction bases not matched to a gene: 7. This CDR3 comprises 15 residues. CDR1 and CDR2 from the germline V gene are MGHDK and SYGVNS. This clonotype has only a few counts. The antigen is unknown. Amplified TCR beta CDR3 regions came from RNA transcripts. With the HTBI primer set, the TCR CDR3 went through a first round of RT-PCR. TCRdb analysed the multiplex PCR reads with MiXCR anew, one entry per CDR3 protein. The table shows a few hundred thousand distinct CDR3 sequences, with 15% occurring only once.

This clonotype was sampled from a young woman with Graves' hyperthyroidism. What was sequenced was blood. V usage is TRBV25-1 and J usage is TRBJ2-7, with 7 bases aligning to TRBD1. The CDR3 DNA reads as TGTGCCAGCAGTGAATCAGGCAGGGGGTCTTACGAGCAGTACTTC. Its protein product is CASSESGRGSYEQYF.